This T cell receptor beta chain appears in the sequencing data of a study of T cell responses to AZD1222 COVID-19 vaccine. Profiling relied on immunoSEQ multiplex PCR, and the TCRdb table lists in-frame clones only, not all of them. The sample lists over 150,000 clones; around 88% were seen once. Whether given at about 4 or about 12 weeks, second doses were pooled. There are 13 residues in the CDR3. Germline CDR1 SGHNT, CDR2 YYREEE (reference sequence). Trimming removed 4 bases at V and 5 bases at J, with 10 bases between. A word on this clone: Its specificity is unknown.

Overall study findings and caveats: Once two AZD1222 doses were given, Spike-specific TCR breadth and depth went up. White British ancestry dominated among donors, who included more females, and clonal diversity was possibly underestimated. Reports indicate that nearly half of spike-specific TCRs are directed at unmutated variant regions.

The sequence derives from an adult who received the AZD1222 COVID-19 vaccine. The chain is built from TRBV5-4 and TRBJ1-5; D is uncertain. The sequences come from peripheral blood, collected 28 days after the second AZD1222 dose. The CDR3 DNA is TGTGCCAGCAGCAAAAACACCGATCAGCCCCAGCATTTT. Amino acid sequence: CASSKNTDQPQHF.